This T cell receptor beta chain was observed in a study of regulatory T cells in long-lasting Graves disease. To make TCR beta libraries, researchers used iRepertoire HTBI primers and Arm-PCR of CDR3 regions. TCRdb ran MiXCR on the multiplex PCR reads and lists one entry per CDR3 protein. This sample yields around 480,000 distinct CDR3 sequences, of which 15% to 20% are seen a single time; 12% belongs to the top ten. Time point defined: newly diagnosed GD, antithyroid drugs for less than 3 months. The TCR library was made from RNA that had been extracted from PBMCs in TRIzol. V shed 3 bases and J shed 5 bases, with 16 bases lying between them. The CDR3 totals 15 residues. Looked up from germline, CDR1 is KGHSH and CDR2 is LQKENI. The data were also submitted as part of a second study, on T cells in Graves' hyperthyroidism and ophthalmopathy.

The sequence derives from a middle-aged man with Graves disease. The rearrangement uses TRBV18 and TRBJ1-1, with a weak D call TRBD1 (6 bases). Sequencing was performed on peripheral blood mononuclear cells (PBMCs), taken at new diagnosis, from a patient treated with antithyroid drugs. This CDR3 reads CASSPDRIINTEAFF. The CDR3 coding sequence is TGTGCCAGCTCACCCGACAGGATTATTAATACTGAAGCTTTCTTT.